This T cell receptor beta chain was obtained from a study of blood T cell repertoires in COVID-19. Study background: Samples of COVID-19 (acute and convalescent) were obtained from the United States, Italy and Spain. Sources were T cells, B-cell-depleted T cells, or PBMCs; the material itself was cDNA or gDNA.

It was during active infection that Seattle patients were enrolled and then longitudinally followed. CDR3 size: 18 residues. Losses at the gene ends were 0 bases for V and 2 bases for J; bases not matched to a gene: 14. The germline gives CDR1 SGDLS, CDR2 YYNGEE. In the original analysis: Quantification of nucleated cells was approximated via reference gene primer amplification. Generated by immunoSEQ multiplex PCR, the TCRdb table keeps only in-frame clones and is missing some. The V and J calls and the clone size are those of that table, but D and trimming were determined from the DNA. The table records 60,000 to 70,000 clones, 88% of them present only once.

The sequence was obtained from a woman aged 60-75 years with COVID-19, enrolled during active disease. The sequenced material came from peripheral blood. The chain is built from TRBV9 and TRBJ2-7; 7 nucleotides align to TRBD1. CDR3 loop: CASSVAPRGSGVPYEQYF. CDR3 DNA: TGTGCCAGCAGCGTAGCCCCCAGGGGGAGCGGAGTGCCCTACGAGCAGTACTTC.